This TCR beta chain was identified in a study of T-cell memory formation after mild COVID-19. Study conclusions and caveats: The study found contracting CD4+ clones mainly in CM and EM and contracting CD8+ clones in EMRA.

TCRdb reanalysed the 5' RACE reads using MiXCR and keeps one entry per CDR3 protein. The sample shows 250,000 to 300,000 distinct CDR3 sequences, roughly 8.2% of them seen only once. With V trimmed by 5 bases and J by 5 bases, 11 bases remained unmatched. Per germline, CDR1 SGHTA and CDR2 FQGNSA. This CDR3 contains 17 residues. This clonotype was seen a few times. Antigen unknown. This clonotype was obtained from a man aged 18 to 29 who had mild COVID-19 (a few samples of this study predate the infection). Cell type and time point are not known. Sequencing was performed on PBMCs or a T cell subset sorted from them (not recorded which). The V gene is TRBV7-2, the J gene TRBJ1-6; 8 bases align to TRBD1. DNA for the CDR3: TGTGCCAGCAGCCTCGGCCTCAGGGGGCAGAATAATTCACCCCTCCACTTT. As protein: CASSLGLRGQNNSPLHF.